Listed below are T cell receptor beta chains from one sample, sequenced in a study of blood T cell repertoires in COVID-19. Here immunoSEQ multiplex PCR was the method, and the copy in TCRdb shows in-frame clones only, minus some. Here the sample spans about 81,000 clones, about nine tenths being singletons. The material sequenced was peripheral blood. The origin of the receptors is a man between 70 and 80 years old with active or convalescent COVID-19. Both conserved end residues are trimmed from each CDR3. The D gene is left open where the match is weak.

j_call,d_call,cdr3_length,v_call,cdr3_aa
TRBJ1-3,.,13,TRBV19,ASSPNRDSGNTIY
TRBJ2-2,.,8,TRBV27,ASSSGELF
TRBJ1-1,.,14,TRBV7-2,ASSFLVGQPNTEAF
TRBJ1-1,.,11,TRBV29-1,SSVRMRNTEAF
TRBJ2-5,.,10,TRBV7-8,ASGPGGQLPY
TRBJ1-2,.,12,TRBV24-1,ATSDAGLGYGYT
TRBJ1-1,.,14,TRBV15,ATSREGGVGNTEAF
TRBJ1-2,TRBD1,11,TRBV3-1/TRBV3-2,ASSRGTEGGYT
TRBJ1-1,.,12,TRBV7-9,ASSLDTQNTEAF
TRBJ1-4,.,13,TRBV5-6,ASSLGFGQAEKLF
TRBJ1-2,.,14,TRBV5-1,ASSPGDTRLYYGYT
TRBJ2-7,TRBD1,13,TRBV28,ASSSPGQGHDEQY
TRBJ2-5,.,17,TRBV9,ASIPRGGSTGQYQETQY
TRBJ2-5,.,11,TRBV14,ASSARGQETQY
TRBJ2-5,TRBD1,13,TRBV15,ATSSTGGREETQY